Detailed here is one T cell receptor beta chain. Its specificity is unknown. Being one base from a much bigger clone, this may be a read error. The record originates from a study of human T cells and chemical hapten exposure. Germline CDR1 reads SNHLY; CDR2 reads FYNNEI. CDR3 length equals 12 residues. One entry per CDR3 protein results from TCRdb running MiXCR on the RACE reads. The sample lists approximately 85,000 distinct CDR3 sequences, roughly a tenth seen once, with roughly 2.4% in the top ten. This sample's time point: patch test 2, 6 weeks after DPC sensitization. Treatment in this sample: therapeutic diphenylcyclopropenone sensitization with weekly scalp DPC. Regarding the study as a whole: Those TCRs sitting above 1 in 1000 frequency stayed the same with DPC sensitization.

The chain uses TRBV2 and TRBJ2-7, with D maybe TRBD1 (5 bases). The TCR was taken from a woman in her 30s with alopecia areata. Some clones in this sample may be carry-over from other donors' samples. The specimen comprised whole blood, sampled in connection with sensitization to the hapten diphenylcyclopropenone (DPC). In nucleotides, the CDR3 is TGTGCCAGCAGTGAGGGGCGTTACGAGCTGTACTTC. Protein product: CASSEGRYELYF.